The clone carrying this T cell receptor (beta chain) was seen a handful of times. The authors deemed Graves' hyperthyroidism stable absent ophthalmopathy progression within 18 months. Among the patients, aged 18 to 65, hyperthyroidism was newly diagnosed and had lasted under 2 months. This CDR3 is 14 amino acids long. Germline V gene lookup returns CDR1 SGDLS and CDR2 YYNGEE. Unmatched junction bases numbered 4, after V lost 3 bases and J lost 7 bases. The data derive from a study of T cells in Graves' hyperthyroidism and ophthalmopathy. The TCR beta CDR3 regions underwent amplification using RNA transcripts as the source. HTBI primers were employed in a first-round RT-PCR of the TCR CDR3. TCRdb re-called the multiplex PCR reads through MiXCR, storing one row per CDR3 protein. The table includes around 450,000 distinct CDR3 sequences, roughly an eighth detected once.

V usage is TRBV9 and J usage is TRBJ1-5; TRBD1 aligns across 10 bases. This TCR derives from a young woman with Graves' hyperthyroidism. Sequencing input: blood. In DNA, the CDR3 is TGTGCCAGCAGCGCCGGGACAGGGGAACAGCCCCAGCATTTT. It specifies CASSAGTGEQPQHF.